This T cell receptor (beta chain) came from a study of regulatory T cells in long-lasting Graves disease. The sample's time point: persistent/refractory GD, antithyroid drugs over 5 years with positive TRAb. Construction of the TCR library relied on RNA isolated from PBMCs. Each of the patients was recruited from an endocrinology department situated in Xi'an, China. Study-level points and caveats: TRBV28, TRBJ1-2 and TRBJ2-5 were segments that persistent disease favored.

Arm-PCR of CDR3 regions and iRepertoire HTBI primers were the basis on which TCR beta libraries were built. TCRdb fed the multiplex PCR reads into MiXCR, producing one record per CDR3 protein. Here the sample spans roughly 500,000 distinct CDR3 sequences, approximately 22% being singletons. Germline V gene lookup returns CDR1 WNHNN and CDR2 SYGVQD (reference sequence). CDR3 length: 13 residues. V was pared by 5 bases and J by 10 bases, with 15 bases between. Of note for this clonotype: The antigen remains undetermined. Possible read error: a much larger clone is one base away.

V is TRBV10-1 and J is TRBJ2-1; perhaps TRBD1 as D (6 bases). This TCR came from a female donor with Graves disease. The sequences come from peripheral blood mononuclear cells (PBMCs), collected when the disease was refractory, from a patient treated with antithyroid drugs. The CDR3 loop reads CASSPTGCYEQFF. CDR3 bases: TGCGCCAGCAGTCCTACAGGGTGCTACGAGCAGTTCTTC.